This TCR beta chain was sequenced during a study of cytomegalovirus exposure and HLA in healthy donors. Study overall: The platform used for the 120 or so validation repertoires matched that of the 666 first-cohort repertoires, a later analysis reported. Broader study findings: Rarity held for most TCR sequences, but there were some public TCRs that occurred in many donors. According to a later analysis, TCR clusters from the first cohort tended to co-occur in the 120 or so validation repertoires. Both high specificity and high sensitivity reportedly marked the classifier's diagnosis of cytomegalovirus status.

Produced via immunoSEQ multiplex PCR; TCRdb's table is partial and in-frame only. This table has about 56,000 clones, roughly 93% appearing once. Concerning this clone: What it binds is unknown.

The CDR3 sequence is 12 residues long. Trimming took off 6 bases at V and 7 bases at J, with 13 bases between the two ends. Germline V lookup: CDR1 SGHTA, CDR2 FQGTGA. The specimen sequenced was PBMCs. The rearrangement uses TRBV7-3 and TRBJ2-7; perhaps TRBD2 as D (6 bases). This TCR derives from a woman between 18 and 29 years old in good health and CMV-seropositive. Written as DNA, the CDR3 is TGTGCCAGCAGTAAAGACGGGGGTGAGCAGTACTTC. Translation gives CASSKDGGEQYF.